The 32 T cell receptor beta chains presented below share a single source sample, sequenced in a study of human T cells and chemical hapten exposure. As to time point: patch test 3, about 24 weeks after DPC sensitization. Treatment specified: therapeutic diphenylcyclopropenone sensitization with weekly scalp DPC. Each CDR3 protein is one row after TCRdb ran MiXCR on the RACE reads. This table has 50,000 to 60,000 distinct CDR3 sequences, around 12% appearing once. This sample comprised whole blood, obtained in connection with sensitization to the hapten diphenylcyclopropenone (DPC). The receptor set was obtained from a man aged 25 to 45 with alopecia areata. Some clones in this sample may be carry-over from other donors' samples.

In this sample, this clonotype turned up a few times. CDR3 amino acids: CASSQVAGFYEQYF. CDR3 in DNA: TGCGCCAGCAGCCAAGTGGCTGGGTTTTACGAGCAGTACTTC. The V call is TRBV4-3, the J call TRBJ2-7; D uncertain. Germline V lookup: CDR1 LGHNA, CDR2 YSLEER. Deletions cut 1 base from V and 4 bases from J, with 11 bases between. This CDR3 has 14 residues.

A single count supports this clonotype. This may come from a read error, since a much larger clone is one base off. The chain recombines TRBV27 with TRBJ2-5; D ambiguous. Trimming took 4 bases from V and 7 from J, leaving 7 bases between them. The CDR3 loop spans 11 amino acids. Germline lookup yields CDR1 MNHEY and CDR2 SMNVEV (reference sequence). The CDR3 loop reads CASSSVGTQYF. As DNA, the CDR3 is TGTGCCAGCAGTTCCGTGGGGACCCAGTACTTC.

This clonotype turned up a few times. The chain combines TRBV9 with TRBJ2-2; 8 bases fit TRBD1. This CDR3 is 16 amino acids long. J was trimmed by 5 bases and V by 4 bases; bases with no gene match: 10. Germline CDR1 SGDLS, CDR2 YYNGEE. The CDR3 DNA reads TGTGCCAGCAGCTCACTGACAGGGGCTGGTACCGGGGAGCTGTTTTTT. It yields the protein CASSSLTGAGTGELFF.

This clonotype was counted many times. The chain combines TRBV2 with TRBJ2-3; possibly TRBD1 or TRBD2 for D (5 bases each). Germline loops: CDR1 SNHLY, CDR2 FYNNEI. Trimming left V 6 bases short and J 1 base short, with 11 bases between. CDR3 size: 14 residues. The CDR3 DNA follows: TGTGCCAGCAGGGGGCGTAGCGGCACAGATACGCAGTATTTT. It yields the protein CASRGRSGTDTQYF.

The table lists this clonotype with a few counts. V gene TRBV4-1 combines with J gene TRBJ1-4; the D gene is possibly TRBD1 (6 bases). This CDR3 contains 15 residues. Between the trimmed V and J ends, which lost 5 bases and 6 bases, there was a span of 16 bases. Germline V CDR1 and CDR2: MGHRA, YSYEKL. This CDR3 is CASSVQGFQDEKLFF. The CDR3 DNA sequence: TGCGCCAGCAGCGTACAGGGTTTCCAGGATGAAAAACTGTTTTTT.

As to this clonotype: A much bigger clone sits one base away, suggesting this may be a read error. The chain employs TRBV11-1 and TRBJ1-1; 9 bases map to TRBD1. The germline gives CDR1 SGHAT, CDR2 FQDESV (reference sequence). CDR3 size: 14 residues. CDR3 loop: CASSSDRGRTEAYF. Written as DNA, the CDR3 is TGTGCCAGCAGCTCTGACAGGGGGAGAACTGAAGCTTACTTT.

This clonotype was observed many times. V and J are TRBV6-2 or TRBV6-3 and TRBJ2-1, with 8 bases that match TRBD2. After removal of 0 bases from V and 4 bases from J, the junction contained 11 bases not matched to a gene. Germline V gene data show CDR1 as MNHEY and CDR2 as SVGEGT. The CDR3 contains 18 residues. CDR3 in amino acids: CASSYSPPGGGIYNEQFF. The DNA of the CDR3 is TGTGCCAGCAGTTACTCCCCTCCGGGGGGGGGTATATACAATGAGCAGTTCTTC.

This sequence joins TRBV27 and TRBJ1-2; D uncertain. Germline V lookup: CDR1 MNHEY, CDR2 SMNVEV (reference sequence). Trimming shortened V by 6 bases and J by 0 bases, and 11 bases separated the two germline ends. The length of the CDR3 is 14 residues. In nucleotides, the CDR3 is TGTGCCAGCAGCCCAGCCGCTGCTAACTATGGCTACACCTTC. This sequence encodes CASSPAAANYGYTF.

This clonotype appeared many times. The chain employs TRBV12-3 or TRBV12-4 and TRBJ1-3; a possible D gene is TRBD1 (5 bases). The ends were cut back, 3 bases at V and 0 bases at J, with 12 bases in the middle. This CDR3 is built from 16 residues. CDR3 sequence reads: CASSFEGVISGNTIYF. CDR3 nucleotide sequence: TGTGCCAGCAGTTTCGAAGGGGTAATCTCTGGAAACACCATATATTTT.

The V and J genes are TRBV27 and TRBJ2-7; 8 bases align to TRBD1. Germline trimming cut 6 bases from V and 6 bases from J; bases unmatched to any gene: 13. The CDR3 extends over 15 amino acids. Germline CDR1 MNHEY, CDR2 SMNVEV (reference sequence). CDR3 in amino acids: CASSPTGGLVREQYF. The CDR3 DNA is TGTGCCAGCAGCCCTACAGGGGGGTTAGTTCGCGAGCAGTACTTC.

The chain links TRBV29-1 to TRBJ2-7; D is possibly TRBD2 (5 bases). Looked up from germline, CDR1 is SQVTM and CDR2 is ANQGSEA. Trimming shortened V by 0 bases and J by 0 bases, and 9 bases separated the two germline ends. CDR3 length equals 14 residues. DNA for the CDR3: TGCAGCGTTGAAGAGGCTAGCCTCTCCTACGAGCAGTACTTC. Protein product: CSVEEASLSYEQYF.

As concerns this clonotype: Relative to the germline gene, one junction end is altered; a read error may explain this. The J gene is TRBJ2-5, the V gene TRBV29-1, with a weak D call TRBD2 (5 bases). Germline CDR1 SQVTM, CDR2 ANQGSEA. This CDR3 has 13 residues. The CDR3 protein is CSVEDPLRETQHF. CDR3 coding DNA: TGCAGCGTTGAAGATCCCTTAAGGGAGACCCAGCACTTC.

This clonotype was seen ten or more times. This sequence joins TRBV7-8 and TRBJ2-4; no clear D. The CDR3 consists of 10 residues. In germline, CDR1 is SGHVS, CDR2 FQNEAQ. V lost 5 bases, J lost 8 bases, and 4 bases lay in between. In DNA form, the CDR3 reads TGTGCCAGCAGCGGTGACATTCAGTACTTC. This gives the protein CASSGDIQYF.

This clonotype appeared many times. The CDR3 nucleotides are TGTGCCAGTAGTATTGATAGACAGGGTAAGGCCAACGTCCTGACTTTC. It encodes CASSIDRQGKANVLTF. This chain links TRBV19 with TRBJ2-6; TRBD1 matches 7 bases. V shed 3 bases and J 6 bases; nucleotides not matched to a gene: 8. CDR1 is LNHDA, CDR2 SQIVND, per germline (reference sequence). The CDR3 covers 16 residues.

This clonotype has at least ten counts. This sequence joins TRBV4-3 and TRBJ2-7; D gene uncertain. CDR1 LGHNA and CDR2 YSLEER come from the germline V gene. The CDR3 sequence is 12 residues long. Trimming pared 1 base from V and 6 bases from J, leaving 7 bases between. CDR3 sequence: CASSQGPGEQYF. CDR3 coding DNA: TGCGCCAGCAGCCAAGGGCCAGGCGAGCAGTACTTC.

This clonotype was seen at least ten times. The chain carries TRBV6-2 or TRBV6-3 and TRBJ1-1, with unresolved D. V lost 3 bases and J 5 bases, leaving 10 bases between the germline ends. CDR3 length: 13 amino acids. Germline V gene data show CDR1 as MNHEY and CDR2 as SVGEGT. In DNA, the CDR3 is TGTGCCAGCAGTTATTATGGCACAACTGAAGCTTTCTTT. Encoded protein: CASSYYGTTEAFF.

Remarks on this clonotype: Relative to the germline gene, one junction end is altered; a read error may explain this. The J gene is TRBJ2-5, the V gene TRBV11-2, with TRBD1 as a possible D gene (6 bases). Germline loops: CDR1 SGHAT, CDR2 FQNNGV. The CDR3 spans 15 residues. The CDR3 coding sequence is TGTGTCAGCAGCCGTTTTAGGACAGCGGCAGAGACCCAGTACTTC. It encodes CVSSRFRTAAETQYF. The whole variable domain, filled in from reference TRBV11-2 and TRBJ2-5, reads EAGVAQSPRYKIIEKRQSVAFWCNPISGHATLYWYQQILGQGPKLLIQFQNNGVVDDSQLPKDRFSAERLKGVDSTLKIQPAKLEDSAVYLCVSSRFRTAAETQYFGPGTRLLVL.

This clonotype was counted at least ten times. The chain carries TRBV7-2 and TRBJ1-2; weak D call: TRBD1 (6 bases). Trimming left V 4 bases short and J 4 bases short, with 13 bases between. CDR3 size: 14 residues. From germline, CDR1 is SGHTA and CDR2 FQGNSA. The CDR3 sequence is CASSSLQGSYGYTF. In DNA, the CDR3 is TGTGCCAGCAGCTCACTACAGGGTAGCTATGGCTACACCTTC.

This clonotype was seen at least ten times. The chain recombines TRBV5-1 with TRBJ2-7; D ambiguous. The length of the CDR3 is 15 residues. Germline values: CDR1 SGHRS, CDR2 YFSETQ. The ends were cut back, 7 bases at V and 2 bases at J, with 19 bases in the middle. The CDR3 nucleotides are TGCGCCAGCTCACTTGAACCAGCCGAAACCTACGAGCAGTACTTC. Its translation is CASSLEPAETYEQYF.

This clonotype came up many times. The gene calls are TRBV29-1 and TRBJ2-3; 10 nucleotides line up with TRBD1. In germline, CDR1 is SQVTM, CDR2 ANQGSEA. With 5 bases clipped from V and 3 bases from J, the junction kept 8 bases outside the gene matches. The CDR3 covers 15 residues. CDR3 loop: CSVTSTGGHTDTQYF. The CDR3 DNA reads TGCAGCGTTACCTCGACAGGGGGCCATACAGATACGCAGTATTTT.

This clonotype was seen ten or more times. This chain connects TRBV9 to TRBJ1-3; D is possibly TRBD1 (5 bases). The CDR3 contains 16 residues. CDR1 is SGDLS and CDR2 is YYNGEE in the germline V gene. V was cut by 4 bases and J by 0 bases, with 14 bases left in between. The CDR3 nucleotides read TGTGCCAGCAGCCTGGGACGTGTAAGCTCTGGAAACACCATATATTTT. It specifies CASSLGRVSSGNTIYF.

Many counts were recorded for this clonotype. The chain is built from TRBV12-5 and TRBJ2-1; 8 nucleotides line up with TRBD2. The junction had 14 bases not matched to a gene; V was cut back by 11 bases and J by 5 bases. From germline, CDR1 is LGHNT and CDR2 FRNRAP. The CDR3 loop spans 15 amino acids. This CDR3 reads CAPPRLGGADNEQFF. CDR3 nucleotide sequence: TGTGCTCCGCCGAGGCTCGGGGGGGCAGACAATGAGCAGTTCTTC.

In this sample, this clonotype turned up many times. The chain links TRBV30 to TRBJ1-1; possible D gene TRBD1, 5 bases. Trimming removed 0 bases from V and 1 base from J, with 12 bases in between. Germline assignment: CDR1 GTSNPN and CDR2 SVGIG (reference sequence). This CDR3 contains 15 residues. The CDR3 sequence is CAWSVPGHGNTEAFF. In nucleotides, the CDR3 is TGTGCCTGGAGTGTACCGGGGCACGGGAACACTGAAGCTTTCTTT.

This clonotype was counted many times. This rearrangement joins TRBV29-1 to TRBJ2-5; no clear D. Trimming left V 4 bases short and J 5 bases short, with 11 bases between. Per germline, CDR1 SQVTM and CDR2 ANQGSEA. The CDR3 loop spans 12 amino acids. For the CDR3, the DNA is TGCAGCGTTGGAGCACCATCGGAGACCCAGTACTTC. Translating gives CSVGAPSETQYF. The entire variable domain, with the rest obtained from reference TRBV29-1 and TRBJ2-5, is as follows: SAVISQKPSRDICQRGTSLTIQCQVDSQVTMMFWYRQQPGQSLTLIATANQGSEATYESGFVIDKFPISRPNLTFSTLTVSNMSPEDSSIYLCSVGAPSETQYFGPGTRLLVL.

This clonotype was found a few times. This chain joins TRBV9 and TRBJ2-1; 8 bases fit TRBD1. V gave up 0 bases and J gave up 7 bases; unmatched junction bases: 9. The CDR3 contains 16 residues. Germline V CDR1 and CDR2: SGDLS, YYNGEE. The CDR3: CASSVGQGQGLNEQFF. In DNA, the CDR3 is TGTGCCAGCAGCGTAGGTCAAGGACAGGGTTTGAATGAGCAGTTCTTC. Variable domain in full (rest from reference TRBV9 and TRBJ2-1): DSGVTQTPKHLITATGQRVTLRCSPRSGDLSVYWYQQSLDQGLQFLIQYYNGEERAKGNILERFSAQQFPDLHSELNLSSLELGDSALYFCASSVGQGQGLNEQFFGPGTRLTVL.

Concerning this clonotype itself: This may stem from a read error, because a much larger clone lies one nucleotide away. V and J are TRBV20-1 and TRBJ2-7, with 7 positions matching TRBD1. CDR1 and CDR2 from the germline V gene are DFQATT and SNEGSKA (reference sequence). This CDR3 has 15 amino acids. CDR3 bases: TGCAGAGCTAGAGGATTGACAGGGCCCTCCTACGAGCAGTACTTC. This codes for CRARGLTGPSYEQYF.

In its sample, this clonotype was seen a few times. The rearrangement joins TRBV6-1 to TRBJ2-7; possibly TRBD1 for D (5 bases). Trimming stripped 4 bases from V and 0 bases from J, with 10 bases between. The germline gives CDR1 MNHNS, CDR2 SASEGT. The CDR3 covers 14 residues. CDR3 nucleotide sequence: TGTGCCAGCAGTGCCCAGGGATACTCCTACGAGCAGTACTTC. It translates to CASSAQGYSYEQYF.

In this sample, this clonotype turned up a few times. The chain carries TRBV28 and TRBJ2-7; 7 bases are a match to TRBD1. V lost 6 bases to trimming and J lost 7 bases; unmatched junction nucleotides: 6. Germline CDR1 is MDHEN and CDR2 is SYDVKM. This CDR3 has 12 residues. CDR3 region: CASRLTGSEQYF. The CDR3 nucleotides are TGTGCCAGCAGGCTGACAGGGAGTGAGCAGTACTTC.

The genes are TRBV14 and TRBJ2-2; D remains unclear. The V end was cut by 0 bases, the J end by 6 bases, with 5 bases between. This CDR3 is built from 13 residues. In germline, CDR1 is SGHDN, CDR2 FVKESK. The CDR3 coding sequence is TGTGCCAGCAGCCAAGATTGGGCCGGGGAGCTGTTTTTT. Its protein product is CASSQDWAGELFF. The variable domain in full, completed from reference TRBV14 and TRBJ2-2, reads EAGVTQFPSHSVIEKGQTVTLRCDPISGHDNLYWYRRVMGKEIKFLLHFVKESKQDESGMPNNRFLAERTGGTYSTLKVQPAELEDSGVYFCASSQDWAGELFFGEGSRLTVL.

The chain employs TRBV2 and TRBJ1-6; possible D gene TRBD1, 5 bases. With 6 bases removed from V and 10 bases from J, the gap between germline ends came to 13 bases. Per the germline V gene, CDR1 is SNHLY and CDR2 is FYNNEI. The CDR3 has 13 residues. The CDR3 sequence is CASRAGMRSPLHF. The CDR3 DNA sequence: TGTGCCAGCAGAGCAGGGATGCGATCACCCCTCCACTTT.

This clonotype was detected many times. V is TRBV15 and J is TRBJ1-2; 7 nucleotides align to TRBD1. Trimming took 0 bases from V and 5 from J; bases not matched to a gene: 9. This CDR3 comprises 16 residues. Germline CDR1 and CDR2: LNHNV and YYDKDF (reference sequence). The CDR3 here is CATSRDIPGGTYGYTF. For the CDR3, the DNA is TGTGCCACCAGCAGAGATATACCAGGGGGGACTTATGGCTACACCTTC.

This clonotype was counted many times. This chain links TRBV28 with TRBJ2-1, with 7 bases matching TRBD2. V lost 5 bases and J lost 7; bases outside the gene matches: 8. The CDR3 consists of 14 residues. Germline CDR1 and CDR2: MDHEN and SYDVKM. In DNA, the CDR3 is TGTGCCAGCAGTCCCGAGTCGGGGGGTAATGAGCAGTTCTTC. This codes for CASSPESGGNEQFF.